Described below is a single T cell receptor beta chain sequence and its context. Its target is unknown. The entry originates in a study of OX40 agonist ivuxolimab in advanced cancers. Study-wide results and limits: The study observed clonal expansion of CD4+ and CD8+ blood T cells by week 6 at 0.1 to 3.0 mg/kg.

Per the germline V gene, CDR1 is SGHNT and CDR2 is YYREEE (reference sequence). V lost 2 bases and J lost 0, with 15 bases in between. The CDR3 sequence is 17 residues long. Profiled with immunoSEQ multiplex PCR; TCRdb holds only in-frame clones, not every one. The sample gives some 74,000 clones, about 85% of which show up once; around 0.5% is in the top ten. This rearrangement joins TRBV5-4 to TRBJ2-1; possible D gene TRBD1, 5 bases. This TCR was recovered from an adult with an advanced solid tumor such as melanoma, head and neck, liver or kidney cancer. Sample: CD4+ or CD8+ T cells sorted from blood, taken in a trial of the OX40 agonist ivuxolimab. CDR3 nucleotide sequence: TGTGCCAGCAGCTTCAGACAGTCCTCACTCTCCTACAATGAGCAGTTCTTC. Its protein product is CASSFRQSSLSYNEQFF.